The sequence of this T cell receptor beta chain was determined in a study of graft-versus-host responses after intestinal transplantation. Study in general: Anti-thymocyte globulin induction preceded three to four years of tacrolimus and steroid maintenance in all recipients. Findings of the study overall: Some patients had graft-donor T cell macrochimerism. In their allografts, the ratios of graft-versus-host to host-versus-graft T cell clones were high. There were GvH clones found in recipient marrow, and some of them appeared first in ileum or blood.

This CDR3 is 17 amino acids long. The germline CDR1 and CDR2 sequences are MNHEY and SMNVEV (reference sequence). The V and J ends lost 5 bases and 3 bases respectively, with 23 bases between them. Profiling relied on immunoSEQ multiplex PCR, and the TCRdb table lists in-frame clones only, not all of them. The sample lists about 30,000 clones, 80% occurring once. Once graft tissue had been processed, intraepithelial and lamina propria lymphocytes were released. As for this clone: Its antigen is undetermined.

This TCR derives from a human patient who received an intestinal transplant, so some T cells may come from the graft donor. The sequenced sample was ileum tissue, obtained 98 days after intestinal transplantation. V is TRBV27 and J is TRBJ2-7; unclear D gene. CDR3 in amino acids: CASSMSPTADPYYEQYF. In nucleotides, the CDR3 is TGTGCCAGCAGTATGTCACCGACCGCCGACCCATACTACGAGCAGTACTTC.